This T cell receptor (beta chain) comes out of a study of OX40 agonist ivuxolimab in advanced cancers. At the level of the study: An agonistic human IgG2 monoclonal antibody against OX40 (CD134) was given. Patients in the trial were receiving intravenous ivuxolimab every 2 weeks, at doses of 0.01 to 10 mg/kg. Study-wide points: Certain nonresponders additionally had low normalized T-cell clonal expansion.

This clone was found once. The antigen is undetermined. Germline V lookup: CDR1 SNHLY, CDR2 FYNNEI. V shed 7 bases, J shed 6 bases, and the junction held 13 bases outside the gene matches. The CDR3 covers 15 residues. Sequencing used immunoSEQ multiplex PCR; TCRdb keeps in-frame clones, though not all of them. This table has some 51,000 clones, about 86% appearing once. The TCR comes from an adult with an advanced solid tumor such as melanoma, head and neck, liver or kidney cancer. The chain combines TRBV2 with TRBJ1-1, with 8 bases fitting TRBD1. The input for sequencing was CD4+ or CD8+ T cells sorted from blood, taken in a trial of the OX40 agonist ivuxolimab. The CDR3 is CASTPENDRGAEAFF. The CDR3 DNA reads TGTGCCAGCACCCCGGAAAATGACAGGGGCGCTGAAGCTTTCTTT. Combining the CDR3 with reference TRBV2 and TRBJ1-1 gives the whole variable domain EPEVTQTPSHQVTQMGQEVILRCVPISNHLYFYWYRQILGQKVEFLVSFYNNEISEKSEIFDDQFSVERPDGSNFTLKIRSTKLEDSAMYFCASTPENDRGAEAFFGQGTRLTVV.